The rows below give T cell receptor beta chains drawn from one sample of a study of cytomegalovirus exposure and HLA in healthy donors. Repertoires were generated with immunoSEQ multiplex PCR, while TCRdb's copy carries only in-frame clones and drops some. The data hold more than 50,000 clones, with about 76% observed a single time. Sequencing was done on a sample of PBMCs. These receptors originate from a female donor in good health and CMV-seronegative. The CDR3 runs from the conserved cysteine through the conserved F or W. The D gene is left open where the match is weak. Clone size is shown for a subset of rows, as once, few, many or a class of expanded clone.

j_call d_call clone_size v_call cdr3_aa cdr3_nt
TRBJ2-1 TRBD2 - TRBV19 CASSITGLANNEQFF TGTGCCAGTAGTATAACGGGACTAGCGAACAATGAGCAGTTCTTC
TRBJ2-7 TRBD1 - TRBV18 CASSPPLGRQGWDEQYF TGTGCCAGCTCACCACCCTTGGGTAGACAGGGATGGGATGAGCAGTACTTC
TRBJ2-3 TRBD2 - TRBV10-3 CAISAGGREDTQYF TGTGCCATCAGTGCGGGAGGGCGAGAAGATACGCAGTATTTT
TRBJ2-7 - - TRBV7-2 CASSIGSTRVSKYEQYF TGTGCCAGCAGCATCGGGTCCACCCGGGTATCAAAATACGAGCAGTACTTC
TRBJ2-6 - - TRBV19 CASSILVVRRANVLTF TGTGCCAGTAGTATTTTGGTCGTGAGGAGGGCCAACGTCCTGACTTTC
TRBJ1-2 TRBD1 - TRBV19 CASKTDRGKYGYTF TGTGCCAGTAAAACGGACAGGGGGAAGTATGGCTACACCTTC
TRBJ2-6 - - TRBV27 CASSTGLPGANVLTF TGTGCCAGCAGCACGGGACTTCCTGGGGCCAACGTCCTGACTTTC
TRBJ2-7 TRBD1 - TRBV9 CASSVDGTGAYEQYF TGTGCCAGCAGCGTAGACGGGACAGGGGCCTACGAGCAGTACTTC
TRBJ1-2 TRBD1 - TRBV18 CASSPPAIVFGDSEYNYGYTF TGTGCCAGCTCACCCCCTGCTATAGTTTTTGGGGACAGCGAATACAACTATGGCTACACCTTC
TRBJ1-6 TRBD1 once TRBV7-9 CASSLGQGGSPLHF TGTGCCAGCAGCTTGGGACAGGGCGGTTCACCCCTCCACTTT
TRBJ2-2 TRBD2 - TRBV23-1 CASLRRKRETNTGELFF TGCGCCAGCTTACGGAGGAAGCGGGAGACGAACACCGGGGAGCTGTTTTTT
TRBJ1-4 - - TRBV7-9 CASSLATAGGEKLFF TGTGCCAGCAGCTTAGCGACGGCGGGCGGTGAAAAACTGTTTTTT
TRBJ1-1 - medium-sized TRBV2 CASTAGENTEAFF TGTGCCAGCACGGCGGGGGAAAACACTGAAGCTTTCTTT
TRBJ1-5 - - TRBV19 CASPGSRRGNQPQHF TGTGCCAGTCCCGGAAGCCGGCGGGGCAATCAGCCCCAGCATTTT
TRBJ2-5 - - TRBV21-1 CASSKYKETQYF TGTGCCAGCAGCAAGTATAAAGAGACCCAGTACTTC
TRBJ2-7 TRBD2 - TRBV12-5 CASGLNILAGVSYEQYF TGTGCTAGTGGTTTGAACATCTTAGCGGGAGTAAGCTACGAGCAGTACTTC
TRBJ1-2 - - TRBV29-1 CSVVGGGGYTF TGCAGCGTTGTTGGGGGCGGTGGCTACACCTTC